This T cell receptor beta chain is from a study of early stage breast cancer tumors. Study as a whole: Eight ER+/PR+/HER2- tumors were invasive ductal; four were invasive lobular.

The junction had 4 bases not matched to a gene; V was cut back by 4 bases and J by 3 bases. The CDR3 spans 14 residues. The V gene's germline CDR1 is SNHLY and CDR2 FYNNEI. Only in-frame clones appear in the TCRdb table, and some are missing; sequencing was by immunoSEQ multiplex PCR. The data show 50,000 to 75,000 clones, around 80% seen once. The V gene is TRBV2, the J gene TRBJ2-7; 9 bases map to TRBD1. The TCR sequence derives from a person in their twenties or thirties with breast cancer. Sequenced sample: blood. CDR3 in amino acids: CASSGQGGYYEQYF. CDR3 bases: TGTGCCAGCAGTGGACAGGGGGGATACTACGAGCAGTACTTC. The full variable domain, in which reference TRBV2 and TRBJ2-7 provide the parts outside the CDR3, is EPEVTQTPSHQVTQMGQEVILRCVPISNHLYFYWYRQILGQKVEFLVSFYNNEISEKSEIFDDQFSVERPDGSNFTLKIRSTKLEDSAMYFCASSGQGGYYEQYFGPGTRLTVT.